This TCR beta chain was captured in a study of blood T cells in healthy people across ages. General study results and limits: Across samples, TCR beta diversity tracked strongly with naive T cell percentage.

This CDR3 has 13 amino acids. The germline V gene encodes CDR1 DFQATT and CDR2 SNEGSKA (reference sequence). The V end was cut by 3 bases, the J end by 0 bases, with 8 bases between. Primed by a sample-barcoded 5' primer and a J-beta primer mix, a second PCR proceeded for about 6 to 12 cycles. MiXCR, applied by TCRdb to the 5' RACE reads, yields one record per CDR3 protein. The sample includes fewer than 1,200,000 distinct CDR3 sequences, under 30% seen only once; the top ten take 0.65% to 0.75%. In its sample, this clonotype was seen a few times. As yet, its antigen is unknown. The same data also contributed to another study, on T cells of mothers and their children.

The V and J genes are TRBV20-1 and TRBJ1-2; D is undetermined. The TCR comes from a girl aged 2-9 years in good health. The sample comprised blood. CDR3 in amino acids: CSASSGANYGYTF. CDR3 bases: TGCAGTGCTAGTTCGGGTGCTAACTATGGCTACACCTTC.